Below are 15 T cell receptor beta chains sequenced from a single sample in a study of blood T cells in healthy people across ages. For the second PCR, which ran for about 7 to 11 cycles, a sample-barcoded 5' primer and a J-beta primer mix were used. TCRdb passed the 5' RACE reads through MiXCR, listing each CDR3 protein once. The table records some 670,000 distinct CDR3 sequences, around 50% of them present only once. Sequences were obtained from blood. The receptors stem from a woman of 80 years or more in good health.

The table lists this clonotype with a few counts. The chain links TRBV12-3 or TRBV12-4 to TRBJ2-3; D unresolved. V was shortened by 5 bases and J by 2 bases, with 8 bases between the two germline ends. The CDR3 is made up of 13 amino acids. CDR3: CASSDRTTDTQYF. The CDR3 DNA reads TGTGCCAGCAGTGATAGGACCACAGATACGCAGTATTTT.

The chain couples TRBV28 to TRBJ2-7, with 8 bases aligning to TRBD1. The V and J ends lost 6 bases and 0 bases, in that order; junction bases with no gene match: 7. Germline V CDR1 and CDR2: MDHEN, SYDVKM. The CDR3 covers 15 residues. The CDR3 region is CASRMQGANSYEQYF. The CDR3 DNA follows: TGTGCCAGCAGAATGCAGGGGGCCAACTCCTACGAGCAGTACTTC.

V is TRBV20-1 and J is TRBJ1-2; D possibly corresponds to TRBD1 (5 bases). CDR1 and CDR2 (germline): DFQATT, SNEGSKA (reference sequence). With 3 bases removed from V and 5 bases from J, the gap between germline ends came to 16 bases. The CDR3 is 14 amino acids. The CDR3 coding sequence is TGCAGTGCTAGGGAGGGGTCCTTTCATTATGGCTACACCTTC. Translating gives CSAREGSFHYGYTF.

This clonotype was observed a few times. The rearrangement joins TRBV7-9 to TRBJ2-1; no clear D gene. Germline values: CDR1 SEHNR, CDR2 FQNEAQ (reference sequence). V lost 1 base, J lost 5 bases, and 9 bases lay in between. The CDR3 extends over 14 amino acids. The CDR3 nucleotides read TGTGCCAGCAGCTTAGGTCGGACCGACAATGAGCAGTTCTTC. This encodes CASSLGRTDNEQFF.

The J gene is TRBJ1-2, the V gene TRBV6-1; D unclear. Trimming stripped 6 bases from V and 4 bases from J, with 12 bases between. This CDR3 comprises 13 residues. Germline V gene lookup returns CDR1 MNHNS and CDR2 SASEGT. The CDR3 bases are TGTGCCAGCAGGTCCGCAGAAGGCTATGGCTACACCTTC. Protein sequence: CASRSAEGYGYTF.

This clonotype was detected ten times or more. The chain links TRBV20-1 to TRBJ2-3; 11 bases are a match to TRBD2. With 1 base clipped from V and 0 bases from J, the junction kept 6 bases outside the gene matches. This CDR3 has 17 amino acids. Per germline, CDR1 DFQATT and CDR2 SNEGSKA (reference sequence). The CDR3 DNA sequence: TGCAGTGCTAGAGTCCTAGCGGGGGGCACAAGCACAGATACGCAGTATTTT. It codes for CSARVLAGGTSTDTQYF.

The CDR3 DNA is TGTGCCAGCAGTTCCACAGGGGGACGGTCACCCCTCCACTTT. It is translated as CASSSTGGRSPLHF. The chain links TRBV28 to TRBJ1-6, with 8 bases aligning to TRBD1. J gave up 10 bases and V 4 bases, and 6 bases lay outside the gene matches. The CDR3 sequence is 14 residues long. The germline gives CDR1 MDHEN, CDR2 SYDVKM.

This clonotype was counted a single time. V usage is TRBV7-8 and J usage is TRBJ2-2, with 8 positions matching TRBD2. Germline-derived CDR1 and CDR2 are SGHVS and FQNEAQ. The CDR3 runs to 17 residues. With V trimmed by 6 bases and J by 2 bases, 11 bases remained unmatched. CDR3 protein: CASRYGGGGENTGELFF. CDR3 in DNA: TGTGCCAGCAGATACGGGGGGGGAGGAGAAAACACCGGGGAGCTGTTTTTT.

The chain couples TRBV20-1 to TRBJ1-2; the D gene is possibly TRBD1 (5 bases). The CDR3 runs 14 residues. The germline gives CDR1 DFQATT, CDR2 SNEGSKA (reference sequence). The CDR3 loop is CGGVTQLVNYGYTF. Written as DNA, the CDR3 is TGCGGGGGAGTAACCCAACTGGTTAACTATGGCTACACCTTC.

This clonotype has a handful of counts. The rearrangement uses TRBV27 and TRBJ2-5; TRBD1 matches at 8 bases. Looked up from germline, CDR1 is MNHEY and CDR2 is SMNVEV (reference sequence). The CDR3 extends over 15 amino acids. Trimming took 3 bases from V and 4 from J; bases not matched to a gene: 7. The CDR3 sequence: CASSFYGQGRETQYF. The CDR3 DNA sequence: TGTGCCAGCAGTTTTTACGGACAGGGACGAGAGACCCAGTACTTC.

This clonotype was counted once. A much larger clonotype is one base distant, so this may be a read error. CDR3 amino acids: CASSRSKSGGARDTRYF. Written as DNA, the CDR3 is TGTGCCAGCAGCCGTTCTAAGAGCGGGGGGGCCAGAGATACGCGGTATTTT. The chain has TRBV7-2 and TRBJ2-3, with 10 bases lining up with TRBD2. This CDR3 has 17 residues. Germline V gene sequence: CDR1 SGHTA, CDR2 FQGNSA.

V gene TRBV5-6 combines with J gene TRBJ1-2; TRBD1 agrees at 8 bases. Per the germline V gene, CDR1 is SGHDT and CDR2 is YYEEEE. There are 12 residues in the CDR3. The junction had 7 bases not matched to a gene; V was cut back by 8 bases and J by 7 bases. The CDR3 here is CASTLTGAGYTF. The CDR3 DNA follows: TGTGCCAGTACTCTGACAGGGGCTGGCTACACCTTC.

This clonotype was seen a few times. The V call is TRBV20-1, the J call TRBJ2-4; 8 nucleotides align to TRBD1. The J call may be mistaken, given a closer DNA end match to TRBJ2-7. CDR3 length: 14 residues. Germline V CDR1 and CDR2: DFQATT, SNEGSKA (reference sequence). The CDR3 loop is CSERQGTRDYEQYF. The CDR3, as DNA: TGCAGTGAACGACAGGGGACCCGAGATTACGAGCAGTACTTC.

A note on this clonotype: Given a much more abundant clone one base away, this may be a read error. The V call is TRBV29-1, the J call TRBJ2-5, with D possibly matching TRBD1 (5 bases). Germline CDR1 reads SQVTM; CDR2 reads ANQGSEA. This CDR3 is 11 amino acids long. The CDR3 DNA follows: TGCAAGGGGCTATCCTACAATGAGCAGTACTTC. This translates into CKGLSYNEQYF.

This rearrangement joins TRBV28 to TRBJ2-4; D may be TRBD2 (6 bases). The DNA end is more similar to TRBJ2-7, so the J call may be wrong. The CDR3 contains 14 residues. Germline V gives CDR1 MDHEN, CDR2 SYDVKM. CDR3 sequence: CASSWGVSIVEQYF. The CDR3 region has the DNA TGTGCCAGCAGTTGGGGGGTCAGTATCGTCGAGCAGTACTTC.